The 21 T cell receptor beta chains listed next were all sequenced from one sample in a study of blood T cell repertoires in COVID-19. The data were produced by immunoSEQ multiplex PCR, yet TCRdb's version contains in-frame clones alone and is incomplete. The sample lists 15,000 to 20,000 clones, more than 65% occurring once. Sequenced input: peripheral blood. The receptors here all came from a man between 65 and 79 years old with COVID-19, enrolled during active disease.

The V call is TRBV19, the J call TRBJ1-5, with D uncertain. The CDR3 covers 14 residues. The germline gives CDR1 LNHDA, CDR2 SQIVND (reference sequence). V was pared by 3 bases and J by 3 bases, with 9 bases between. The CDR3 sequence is CASSIQVLNQPQHF. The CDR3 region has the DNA TGTGCCAGTAGTATCCAGGTACTCAATCAGCCCCAGCATTTT.

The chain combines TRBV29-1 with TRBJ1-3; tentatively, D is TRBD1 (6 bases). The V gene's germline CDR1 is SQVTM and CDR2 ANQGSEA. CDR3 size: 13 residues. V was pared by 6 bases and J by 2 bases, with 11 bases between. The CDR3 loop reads CSVQQGAGNTIYF. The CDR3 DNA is TGCAGCGTCCAACAGGGAGCTGGAAACACCATATATTTT.

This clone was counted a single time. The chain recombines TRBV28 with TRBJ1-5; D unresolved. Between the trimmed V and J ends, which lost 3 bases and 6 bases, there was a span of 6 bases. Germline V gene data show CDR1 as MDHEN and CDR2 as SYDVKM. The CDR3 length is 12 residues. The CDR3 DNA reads TGTGCCAGCAGTTTGCGGGCTCAGCCCCAGCATTTT. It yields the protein CASSLRAQPQHF.

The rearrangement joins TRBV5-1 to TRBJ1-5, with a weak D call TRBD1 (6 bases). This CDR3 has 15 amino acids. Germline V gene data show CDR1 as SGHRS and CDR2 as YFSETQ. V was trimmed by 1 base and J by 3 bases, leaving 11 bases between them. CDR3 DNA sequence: TGCGCCAGCAGCTTGTCGACAGGCCTCAATCAGCCCCAGCATTTT. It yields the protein CASSLSTGLNQPQHF. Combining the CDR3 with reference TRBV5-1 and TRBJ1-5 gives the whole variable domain KAGVTQTPRYLIKTRGQQVTLSCSPISGHRSVSWYQQTPGQGLQFLFEYFSETQRNKGNFPGRFSGRQFSNSRSEMNVSTLELGDSALYLCASSLSTGLNQPQHFGDGTRLSIL.

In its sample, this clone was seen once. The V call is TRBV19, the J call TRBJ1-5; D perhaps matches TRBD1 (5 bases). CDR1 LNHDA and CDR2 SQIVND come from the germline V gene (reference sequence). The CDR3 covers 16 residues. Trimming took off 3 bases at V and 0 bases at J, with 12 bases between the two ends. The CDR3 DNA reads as TGTGCCAGTAGTATCGGATCAGGGATTAGCAATCAGCCCCAGCATTTT. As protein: CASSIGSGISNQPQHF.

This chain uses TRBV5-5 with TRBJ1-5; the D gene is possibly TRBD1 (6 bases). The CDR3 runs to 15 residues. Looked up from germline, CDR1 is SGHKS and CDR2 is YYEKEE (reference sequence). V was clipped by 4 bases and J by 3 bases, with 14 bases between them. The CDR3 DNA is TGTGCCAGCAGCCTCCAGACAGGTAACAATCAGCCCCAGCATTTT. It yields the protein CASSLQTGNNQPQHF.

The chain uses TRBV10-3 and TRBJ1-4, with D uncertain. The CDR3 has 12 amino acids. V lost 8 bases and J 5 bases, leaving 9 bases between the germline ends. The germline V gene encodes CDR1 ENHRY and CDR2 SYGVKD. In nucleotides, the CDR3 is TGTGCCATCGGACCGGGGAATGAAAAACTGTTTTTT. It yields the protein CAIGPGNEKLFF.

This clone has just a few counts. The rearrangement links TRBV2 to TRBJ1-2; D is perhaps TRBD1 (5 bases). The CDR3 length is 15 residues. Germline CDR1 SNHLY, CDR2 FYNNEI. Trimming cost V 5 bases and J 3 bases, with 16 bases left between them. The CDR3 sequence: CASSTVGQGYYGYTF. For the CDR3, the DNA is TGTGCCAGCAGTACCGTAGGGCAGGGATACTATGGCTACACCTTC.

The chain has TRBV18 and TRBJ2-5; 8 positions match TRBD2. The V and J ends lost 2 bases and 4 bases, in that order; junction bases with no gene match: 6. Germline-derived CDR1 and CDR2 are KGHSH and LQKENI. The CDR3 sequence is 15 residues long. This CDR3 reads CASSPSGSGIETQYF. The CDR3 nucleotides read TGTGCCAGCTCACCAAGCGGGAGCGGGATAGAGACCCAGTACTTC.

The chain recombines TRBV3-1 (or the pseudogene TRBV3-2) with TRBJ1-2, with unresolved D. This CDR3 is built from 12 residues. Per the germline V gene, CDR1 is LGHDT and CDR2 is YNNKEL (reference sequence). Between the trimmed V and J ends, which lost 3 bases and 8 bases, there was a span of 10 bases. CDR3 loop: CASSHEMAGYTF. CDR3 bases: TGTGCCAGCAGCCATGAAATGGCCGGCTACACCTTC.

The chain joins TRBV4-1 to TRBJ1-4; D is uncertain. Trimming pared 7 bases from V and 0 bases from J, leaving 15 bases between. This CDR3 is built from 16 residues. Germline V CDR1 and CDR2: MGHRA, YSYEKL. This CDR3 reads CASNLAAYATNEKLFF. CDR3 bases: TGCGCCAGCAACCTAGCGGCGTATGCAACTAATGAAAAACTGTTTTTT.

The CDR3 DNA reads TGCGCCAGCAGCTTCCCCGGGACAGCCTACGAGCAGTACTTC. Translation: CASSFPGTAYEQYF. V and J are TRBV5-1 and TRBJ2-7, with 7 nucleotides matching TRBD1. The CDR3 is made up of 14 amino acids. CDR1 and CDR2 (germline): SGHRS, YFSETQ. V shed 2 bases, J shed 2 bases, and the junction held 4 bases outside the gene matches.

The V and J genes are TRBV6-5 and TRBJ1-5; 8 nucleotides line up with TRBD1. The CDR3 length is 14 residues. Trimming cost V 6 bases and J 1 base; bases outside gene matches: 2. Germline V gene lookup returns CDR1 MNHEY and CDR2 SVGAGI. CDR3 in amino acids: CASRGDRSNQPQHF. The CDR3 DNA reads TGTGCCAGCAGGGGGGACAGGAGCAATCAGCCCCAGCATTTT.

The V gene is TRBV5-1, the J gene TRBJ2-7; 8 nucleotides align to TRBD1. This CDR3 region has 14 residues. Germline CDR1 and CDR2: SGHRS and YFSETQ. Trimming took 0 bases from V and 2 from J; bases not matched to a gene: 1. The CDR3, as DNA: TGCGCCAGCAGCTTGGTACAGGGGGCCTACGAGCAGTACTTC. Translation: CASSLVQGAYEQYF.

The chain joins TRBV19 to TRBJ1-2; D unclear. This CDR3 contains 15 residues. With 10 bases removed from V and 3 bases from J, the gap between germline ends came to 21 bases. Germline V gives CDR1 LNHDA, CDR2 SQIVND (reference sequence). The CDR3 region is CATNPEGGNYYGYTF. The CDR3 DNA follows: TGTGCCACCAATCCGGAGGGAGGGAATTACTATGGCTACACCTTC.

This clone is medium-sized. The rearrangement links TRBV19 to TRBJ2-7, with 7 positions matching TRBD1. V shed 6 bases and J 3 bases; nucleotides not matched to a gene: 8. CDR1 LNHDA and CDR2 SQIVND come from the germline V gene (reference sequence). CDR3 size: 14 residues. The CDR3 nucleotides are TGTGCCAGTAGCCTGACAGGGCCAATCTACGAGCAGTACTTC. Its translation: CASSLTGPIYEQYF.

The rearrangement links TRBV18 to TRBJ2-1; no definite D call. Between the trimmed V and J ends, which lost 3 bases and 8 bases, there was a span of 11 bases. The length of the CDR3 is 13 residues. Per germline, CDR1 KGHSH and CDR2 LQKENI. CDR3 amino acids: CASSPPIRDEQFF. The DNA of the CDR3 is TGTGCCAGCTCACCGCCTATTCGCGATGAGCAGTTCTTC. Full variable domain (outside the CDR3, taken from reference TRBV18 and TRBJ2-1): NAGVMQNPRHLVRRRGQEARLRCSPMKGHSHVYWYRQLPEEGLKFMVYLQKENIIDESGMPKERFSAEFPKEGPSILRIQQVVRGDSAAYFCASSPPIRDEQFFGPGTRLTVL.

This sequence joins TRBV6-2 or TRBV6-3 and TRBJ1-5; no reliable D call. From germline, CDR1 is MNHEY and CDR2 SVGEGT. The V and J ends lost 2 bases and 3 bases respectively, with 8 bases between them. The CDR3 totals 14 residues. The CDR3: CASSYAGTNQPQHF. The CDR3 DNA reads TGTGCCAGCAGTTACGCGGGAACCAATCAGCCCCAGCATTTT.

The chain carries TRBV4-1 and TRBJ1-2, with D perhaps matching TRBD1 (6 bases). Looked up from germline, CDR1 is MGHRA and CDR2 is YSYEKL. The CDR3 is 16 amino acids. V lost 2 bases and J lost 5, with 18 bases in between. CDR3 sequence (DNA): TGCGCCAGCAGCCAAATCGGATCGGGACAAACTTATGGCTACACCTTC. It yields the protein CASSQIGSGQTYGYTF.

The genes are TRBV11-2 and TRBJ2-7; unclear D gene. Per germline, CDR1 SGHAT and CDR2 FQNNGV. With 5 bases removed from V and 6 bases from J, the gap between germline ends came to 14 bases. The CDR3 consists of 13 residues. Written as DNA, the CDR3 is TGTGCCAGCAGCCGCACGACTCCGCCCGAGCAGTACTTC. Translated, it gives CASSRTTPPEQYF.

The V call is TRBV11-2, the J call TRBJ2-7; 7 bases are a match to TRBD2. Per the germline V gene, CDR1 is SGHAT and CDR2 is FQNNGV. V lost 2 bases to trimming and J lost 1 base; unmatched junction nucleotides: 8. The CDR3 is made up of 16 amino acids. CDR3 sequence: CASSLRQRGSSYEQYF. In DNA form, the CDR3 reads TGTGCCAGCAGCTTACGTCAGCGGGGAAGTTCCTACGAGCAGTACTTC.